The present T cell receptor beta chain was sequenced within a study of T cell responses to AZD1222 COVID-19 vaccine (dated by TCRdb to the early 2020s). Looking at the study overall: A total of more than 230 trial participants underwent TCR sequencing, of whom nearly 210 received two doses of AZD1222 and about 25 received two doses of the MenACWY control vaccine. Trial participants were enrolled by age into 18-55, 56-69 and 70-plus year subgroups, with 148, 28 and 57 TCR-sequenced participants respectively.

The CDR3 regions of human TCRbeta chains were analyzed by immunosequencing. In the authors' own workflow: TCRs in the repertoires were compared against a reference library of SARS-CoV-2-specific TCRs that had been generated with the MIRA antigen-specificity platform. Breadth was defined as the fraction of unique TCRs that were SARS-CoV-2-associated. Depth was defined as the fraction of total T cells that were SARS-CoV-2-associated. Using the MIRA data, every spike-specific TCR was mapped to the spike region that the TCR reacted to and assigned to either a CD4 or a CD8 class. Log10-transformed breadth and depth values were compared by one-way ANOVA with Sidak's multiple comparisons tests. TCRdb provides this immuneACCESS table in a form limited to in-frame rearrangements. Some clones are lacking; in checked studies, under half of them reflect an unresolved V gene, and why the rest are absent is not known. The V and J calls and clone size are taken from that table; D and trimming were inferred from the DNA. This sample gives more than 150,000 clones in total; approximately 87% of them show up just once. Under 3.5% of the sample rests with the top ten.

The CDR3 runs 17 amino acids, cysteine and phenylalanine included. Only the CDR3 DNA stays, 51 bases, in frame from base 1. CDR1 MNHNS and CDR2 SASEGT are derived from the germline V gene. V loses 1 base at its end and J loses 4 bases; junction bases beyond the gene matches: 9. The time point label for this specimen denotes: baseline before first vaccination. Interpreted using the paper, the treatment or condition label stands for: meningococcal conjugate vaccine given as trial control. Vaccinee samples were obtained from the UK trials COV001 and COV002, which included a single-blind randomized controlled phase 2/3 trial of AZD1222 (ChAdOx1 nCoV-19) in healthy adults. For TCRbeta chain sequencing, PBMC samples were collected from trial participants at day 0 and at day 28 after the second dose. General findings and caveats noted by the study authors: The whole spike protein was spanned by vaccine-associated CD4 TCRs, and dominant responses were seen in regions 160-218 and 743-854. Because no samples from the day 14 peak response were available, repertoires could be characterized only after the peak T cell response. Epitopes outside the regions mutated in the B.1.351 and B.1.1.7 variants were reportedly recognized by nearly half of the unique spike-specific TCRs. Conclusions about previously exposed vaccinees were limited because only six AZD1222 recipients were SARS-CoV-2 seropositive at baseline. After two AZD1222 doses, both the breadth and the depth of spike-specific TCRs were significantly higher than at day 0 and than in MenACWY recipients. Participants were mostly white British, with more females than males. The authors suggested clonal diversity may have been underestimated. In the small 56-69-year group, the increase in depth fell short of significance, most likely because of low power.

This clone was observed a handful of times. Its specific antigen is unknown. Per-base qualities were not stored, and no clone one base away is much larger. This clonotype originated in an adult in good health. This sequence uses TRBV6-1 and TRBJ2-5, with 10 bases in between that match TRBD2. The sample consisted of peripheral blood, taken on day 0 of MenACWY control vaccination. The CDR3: CASSEGGSGRYRETQYF. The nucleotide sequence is TGTGCCAGCAGTGAAGGGGGTAGCGGGAGGTATAGAGAGACCCAGTACTTC.